Listed below are T cell receptor beta chains from one sample, sequenced in a study of T cell repertoires in cytomegalovirus infection. Their cognate antigens are unknown. TCRdb redid the calling of the reads with MiXCR, one entry per CDR3 protein. The table lists about 330,000 distinct CDR3 sequences, around a third of them singletons, with approximately 12% in the top ten. The sequencing here drew on cultured PBMCs, taken from culture after CMV antigen stimulation. Source of these receptors: a human donor in good health (CMV status not recorded). Some clones in this sample may be carry-over from other donors' samples. CDR3s include the opening cysteine and the closing phenylalanine or tryptophan. The order of the fields is D gene, V gene, J gene, clone size, CDR3 protein, CDR3 DNA. A D gene is named only where the DNA matches it firmly. Size is stated for part of the rows, as once, few or many counts, or as a class when the clone is expanded.

-,TRBV7-8,TRBJ2-7,many,CASSRVPPLDSIYEQYF,TGTGCCAGCAGCCGAGTCCCGCCCCTTGACTCGATCTACGAGCAGTACTTC
TRBD2,TRBV6-5,TRBJ2-7,-,CASSALAGGYEQYF,TGTGCCAGCAGCGCCCTAGCGGGGGGCTACGAGCAGTACTTC
-,TRBV20-1,TRBJ2-3,-,CSARREGTDTQYF,TGCAGTGCTAGAAGAGAGGGCACAGATACGCAGTATTTT
TRBD2,TRBV7-8,TRBJ2-7,few,CASSAGFLAGEQYF,TGTGCCAGCAGCGCAGGATTTTTAGCGGGAGAGCAGTACTTC
-,TRBV20-1,TRBJ2-7,few,CSARIPGSSYEQYF,TGCAGTGCTAGAATCCCAGGGAGCTCCTACGAGCAGTACTTC
-,TRBV12-3/TRBV12-4,TRBJ2-5,once,CASSLSGGEETQYF,TGTGCCAGCAGTTTGTCGGGCGGCGAAGAGACCCAGTACTTC
-,TRBV20-1,TRBJ2-1,-,CSAEAGGGENEQFF,TGCAGTGCCGAGGCAGGGGGGGGAGAGAATGAGCAGTTCTTC
TRBD2,TRBV7-9,TRBJ2-4,many,CASSQLAGAPIAKNIQYF,TGTGCCAGCAGCCAACTAGCGGGAGCCCCTATAGCCAAAAACATTCAGTACTTC
-,TRBV7-2,TRBJ1-2,-,CASSLTGPSYGYTF,TGTGCCAGCAGCTTAACAGGGCCCTCTTATGGCTACACCTTC
-,TRBV7-2,TRBJ2-7,few,CASSWTPGQGYEQYF,TGTGCCAGCAGCTGGACCCCGGGACAAGGATACGAGCAGTACTTC
-,TRBV6-2/TRBV6-3,TRBJ2-1,-,CASSLAEPYNEQFF,TGTGCCAGCAGTTTGGCGGAGCCCTACAATGAGCAGTTCTTC
TRBD1,TRBV6-1,TRBJ2-6,many,CASSDETGTGWTGANVLTF,TGTGCCAGCAGTGATGAAACCGGGACAGGATGGACTGGGGCCAACGTCCTGACTTTC
TRBD2,TRBV15,TRBJ2-1,few,CATSMMRERLNEQFF,TGTGCCACCAGCATGATGCGGGAGCGGCTCAATGAGCAGTTCTTC
-,TRBV5-1,TRBJ2-7,-,CASSLALWEEGYEQYF,TGCGCCAGCAGCTTGGCTCTGTGGGAGGAGGGCTACGAGCAGTACTTC
-,TRBV27,TRBJ2-1,-,CASSLSAGLSYNEQFF,TGTGCCAGCAGTTTATCGGCGGGACTCTCCTACAATGAGCAGTTCTTC
-,TRBV4-3,TRBJ2-4,-,CASSQDSTIGNIQYF,TGCGCCAGCAGCCAAGATAGTACTATCGGAAACATTCAGTACTTC
-,TRBV28,TRBJ2-2,-,CASSESGYTGELFF,TGTGCCAGCAGTGAATCGGGGTACACCGGGGAGCTGTTTTTT
-,TRBV7-6,TRBJ2-1,-,CASSLVQNEQFF,TGTGCCAGCAGCTTAGTCCAGAACGAGCAGTTCTTC
-,TRBV4-1,TRBJ2-3,few,CASSQVGLGVDTQYF,TGCGCCAGCAGCCAAGTAGGACTGGGAGTGGATACGCAGTATTTT
-,TRBV6-1,TRBJ2-6,-,CASSYWARGASGANVLTF,TGTGCCAGCAGTTATTGGGCCAGGGGAGCCTCTGGGGCCAACGTCCTGACTTTC